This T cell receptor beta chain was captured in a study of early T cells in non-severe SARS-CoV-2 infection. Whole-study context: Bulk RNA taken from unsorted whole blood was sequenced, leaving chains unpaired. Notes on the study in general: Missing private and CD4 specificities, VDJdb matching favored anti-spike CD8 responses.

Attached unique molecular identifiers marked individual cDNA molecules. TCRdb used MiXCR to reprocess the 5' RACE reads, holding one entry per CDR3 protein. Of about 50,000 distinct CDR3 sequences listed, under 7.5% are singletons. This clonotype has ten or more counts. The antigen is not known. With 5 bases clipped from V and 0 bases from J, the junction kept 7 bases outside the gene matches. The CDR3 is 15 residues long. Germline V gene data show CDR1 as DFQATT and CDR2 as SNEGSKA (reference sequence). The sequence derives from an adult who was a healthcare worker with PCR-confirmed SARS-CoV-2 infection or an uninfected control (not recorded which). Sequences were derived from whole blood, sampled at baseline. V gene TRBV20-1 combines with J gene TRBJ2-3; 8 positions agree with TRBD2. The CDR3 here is CSAPGLAASTDTQYF. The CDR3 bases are TGCAGTGCTCCCGGACTAGCAGCTAGCACAGATACGCAGTATTTT.